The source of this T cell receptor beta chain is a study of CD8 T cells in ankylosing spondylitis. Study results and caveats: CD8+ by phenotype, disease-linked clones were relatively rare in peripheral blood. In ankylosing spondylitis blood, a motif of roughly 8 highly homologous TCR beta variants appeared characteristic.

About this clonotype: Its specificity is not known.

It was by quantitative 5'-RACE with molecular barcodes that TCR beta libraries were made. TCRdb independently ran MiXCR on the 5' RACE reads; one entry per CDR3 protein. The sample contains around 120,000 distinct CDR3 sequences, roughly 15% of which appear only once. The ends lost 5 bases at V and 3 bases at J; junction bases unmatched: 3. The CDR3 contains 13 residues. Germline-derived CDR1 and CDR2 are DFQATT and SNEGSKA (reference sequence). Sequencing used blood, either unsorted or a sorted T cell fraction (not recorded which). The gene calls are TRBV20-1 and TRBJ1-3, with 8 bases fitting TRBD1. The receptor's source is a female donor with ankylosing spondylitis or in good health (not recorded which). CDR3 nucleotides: TGCAGTGCTTTACAGGGGGTTGGAAACACCATATATTTT. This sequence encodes CSALQGVGNTIYF.